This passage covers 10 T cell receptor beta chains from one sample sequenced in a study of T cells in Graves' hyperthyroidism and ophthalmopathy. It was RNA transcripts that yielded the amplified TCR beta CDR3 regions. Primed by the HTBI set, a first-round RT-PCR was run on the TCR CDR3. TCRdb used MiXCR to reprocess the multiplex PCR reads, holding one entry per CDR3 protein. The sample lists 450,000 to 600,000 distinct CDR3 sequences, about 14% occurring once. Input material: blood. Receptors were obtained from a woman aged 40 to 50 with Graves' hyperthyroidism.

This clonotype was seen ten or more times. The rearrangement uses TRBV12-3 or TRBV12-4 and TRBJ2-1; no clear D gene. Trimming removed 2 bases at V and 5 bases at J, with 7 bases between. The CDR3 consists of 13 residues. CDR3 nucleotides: TGTGCCAGCAGTTTACTCCGCAACAATGAGCAGTTCTTC. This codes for CASSLLRNNEQFF.

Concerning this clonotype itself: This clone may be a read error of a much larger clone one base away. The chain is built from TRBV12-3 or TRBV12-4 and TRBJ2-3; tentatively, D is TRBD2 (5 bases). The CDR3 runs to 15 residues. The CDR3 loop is CASSQRRHATDTHYF. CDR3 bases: TGTGCCAGCAGCCAGCGGCGCCATGCCACAGATACGCACTATTTT.

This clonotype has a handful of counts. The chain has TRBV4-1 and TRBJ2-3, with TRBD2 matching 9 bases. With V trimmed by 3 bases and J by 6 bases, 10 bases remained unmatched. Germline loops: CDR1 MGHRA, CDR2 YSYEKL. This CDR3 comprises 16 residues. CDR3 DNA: TGCGCCAGCAGCCACCTACTAGCGGGTGATCGGGATACGCAGTATTTT. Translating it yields CASSHLLAGDRDTQYF.

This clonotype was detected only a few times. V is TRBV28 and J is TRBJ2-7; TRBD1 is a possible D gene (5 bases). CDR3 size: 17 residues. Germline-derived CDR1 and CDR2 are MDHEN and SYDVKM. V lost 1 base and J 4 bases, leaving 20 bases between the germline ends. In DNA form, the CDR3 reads TGTGCCAGCAGTTTATCCGGTCGATCAGGGATGGTTTACGAGCAGTACTTC. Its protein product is CASSLSGRSGMVYEQYF.

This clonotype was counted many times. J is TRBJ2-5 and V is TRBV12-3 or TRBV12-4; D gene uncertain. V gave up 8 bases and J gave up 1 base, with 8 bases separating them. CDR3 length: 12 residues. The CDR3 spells CASSFFQETQYF. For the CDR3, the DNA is TGTGCCAGCTCCTTTTTCCAAGAGACCCAGTACTTC.

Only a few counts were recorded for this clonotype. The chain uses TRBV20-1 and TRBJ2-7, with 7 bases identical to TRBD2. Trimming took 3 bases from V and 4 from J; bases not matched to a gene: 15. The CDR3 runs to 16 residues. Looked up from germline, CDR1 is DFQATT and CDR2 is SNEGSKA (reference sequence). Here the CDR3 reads CSAREALAPPRYEQYF. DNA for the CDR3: TGCAGTGCTAGGGAAGCACTAGCGCCACCAAGGTACGAGCAGTACTTC.

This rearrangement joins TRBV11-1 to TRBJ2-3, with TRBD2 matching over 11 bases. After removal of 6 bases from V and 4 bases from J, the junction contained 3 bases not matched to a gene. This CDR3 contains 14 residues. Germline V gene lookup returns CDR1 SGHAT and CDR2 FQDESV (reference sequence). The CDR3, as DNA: TGTGCCAGCAGTTCTAGCGGGAGGCCAGATACGCAGTATTTT. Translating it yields CASSSSGRPDTQYF.

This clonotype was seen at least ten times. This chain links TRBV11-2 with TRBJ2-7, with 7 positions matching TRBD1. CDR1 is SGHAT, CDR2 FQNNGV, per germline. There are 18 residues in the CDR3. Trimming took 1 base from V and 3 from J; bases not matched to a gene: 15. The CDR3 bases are TGTGCCAGCAGCTTAGGGGAATCGGACAGGCCCTTTTTCTACGAGCAGTACTTC. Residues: CASSLGESDRPFFYEQYF.

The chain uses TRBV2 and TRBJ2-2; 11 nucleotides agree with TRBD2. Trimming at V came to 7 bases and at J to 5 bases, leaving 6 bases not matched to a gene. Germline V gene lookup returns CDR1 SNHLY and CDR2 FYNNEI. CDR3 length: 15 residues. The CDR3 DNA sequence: TGTGCCAGCATTCGGGTAGCGGGAGGGACCGGGGAGCTGTTTTTT. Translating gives CASIRVAGGTGELFF.

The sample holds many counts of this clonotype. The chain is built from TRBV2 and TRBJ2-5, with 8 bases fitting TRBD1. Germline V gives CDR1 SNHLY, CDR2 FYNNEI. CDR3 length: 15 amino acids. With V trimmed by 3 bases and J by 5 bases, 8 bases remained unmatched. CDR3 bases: TGTGCCAGCAGTGACGGGACAGGTGGATTGGAGACCCAGTACTTC. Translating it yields CASSDGTGGLETQYF.